The text below deals with one T cell receptor (beta chain). This record belongs to a study of blood T cell repertoires in COVID-19. Study in general: T cells, B-cell-depleted T cells, or PBMCs supplied cDNA or gDNA.

Trimming cost V 0 bases and J 5 bases; bases outside gene matches: 3. CDR1 GTSNPN and CDR2 SVGIG come from the germline V gene (reference sequence). The CDR3 is made up of 13 amino acids. This table comes from immunoSEQ multiplex PCR, and its TCRdb copy is limited to in-frame clones, with some not included. The profile shows approximately 94,000 clones, 80% of them singletons. V is TRBV30 and J is TRBJ1-2, with 7 bases aligning to TRBD1. The TCR comes from a man aged 70-80 years with active or convalescent COVID-19. Material for sequencing was peripheral blood. The CDR3 loop reads CAWSVDRAYGYTF. The CDR3, as DNA: TGTGCCTGGAGTGTAGACAGGGCATATGGCTACACCTTC.